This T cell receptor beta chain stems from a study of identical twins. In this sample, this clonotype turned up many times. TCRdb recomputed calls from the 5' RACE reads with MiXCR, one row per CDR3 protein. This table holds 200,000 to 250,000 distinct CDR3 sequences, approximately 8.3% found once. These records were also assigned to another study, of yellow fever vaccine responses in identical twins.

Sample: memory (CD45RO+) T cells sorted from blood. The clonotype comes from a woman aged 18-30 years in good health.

The CDR3 sequence is CASSAEGLNPEQFF. CDR3 bases: TGCGCCAGCAGTGCGGAGGGCCTCAATCCTGAGCAGTTCTTC. V and J are TRBV5-1 and TRBJ2-1; maybe TRBD2 (6 bases). Germline values: CDR1 SGHRS, CDR2 YFSETQ. V was shortened by 5 bases and J by 9 bases, with 18 bases between the two germline ends. CDR3 length: 14 residues.